What follows are 29 T cell receptor beta chains derived from one specimen sequenced in a study of blood T cell repertoires in COVID-19. Sequencing was performed with immunoSEQ multiplex PCR; in TCRdb, only in-frame clones are kept and a portion is missing. Among approximately 91,000 clones listed, about 76% were seen once. Sequences were obtained from peripheral blood. The receptors here all came from an elderly woman with acute or convalescent COVID-19.

The rearrangement links TRBV30 to TRBJ2-3; D gene ambiguous. Trimming removed 3 bases from V and 0 bases from J, with 10 bases in between. The germline V gene has CDR1 GTSNPN and CDR2 SVGIG (reference sequence). The CDR3 loop spans 14 amino acids. The CDR3 sequence is CAWSGYSSTDTQYF. Written as DNA, the CDR3 is TGTGCCTGGAGCGGGTACTCTAGCACAGATACGCAGTATTTT.

The chain joins TRBV18 to TRBJ2-7; 11 bases line up with TRBD1. Germline lookup yields CDR1 KGHSH and CDR2 LQKENI. J lost 3 bases, V lost 3 bases, and 4 bases had no gene match. CDR3 size: 15 residues. CDR3 amino acids: CASSPGQGAGYEQYF. In DNA form, the CDR3 reads TGTGCCAGCTCACCCGGACAGGGGGCTGGCTACGAGCAGTACTTC.

This clone was counted a single time. J is TRBJ1-2 and V is TRBV5-1; 7 bases map to TRBD1. Trimming removed 2 bases from V and 2 bases from J; junction bases left unmatched: 0. The CDR3 extends over 13 amino acids. Germline CDR1 and CDR2: SGHRS and YFSETQ. The CDR3 reads CASSLQGNYGYTF. CDR3 DNA sequence: TGCGCCAGCAGCTTACAGGGGAACTATGGCTACACCTTC.

The chain combines TRBV4-2 with TRBJ1-2, with unresolved D. Germline V lookup: CDR1 LGHNA, CDR2 YNFKEQ. CDR3 length: 13 residues. The V gene lost 0 bases and the J gene lost 8 bases, with 10 bases spanning the gap. CDR3 in amino acids: CASSQDFGGGYTF. The CDR3 coding sequence is TGTGCCAGCAGCCAAGACTTTGGAGGAGGCTACACCTTC.

This rearrangement joins TRBV5-1 to TRBJ1-2; a weak D match, TRBD1 (6 bases). Germline-derived CDR1 and CDR2 are SGHRS and YFSETQ. V was clipped by 0 bases and J by 7 bases, with 16 bases between them. The CDR3 covers 15 residues. Here the CDR3 reads CASSLDSGEYGGYTF. The CDR3 DNA reads TGCGCCAGCAGCTTGGATTCAGGGGAATATGGTGGCTACACCTTC.

The V and J genes are TRBV4-3 and TRBJ2-5; 7 positions match TRBD2. V trimming: 0 bases; J trimming: 5 bases; junction bases outside the gene matches: 3. This CDR3 region has 14 residues. CDR1 and CDR2 (germline): LGHNA, YSLEER. In DNA, the CDR3 is TGCGCCAGCAGCCAAGAGGCCGGGAGGGAGACCCAGTACTTC. Its protein is CASSQEAGRETQYF.

The V call is TRBV27, the J call TRBJ2-3; 10 bases fit TRBD2. CDR1 MNHEY and CDR2 SMNVEV come from the germline V gene (reference sequence). This CDR3 comprises 16 residues. The trim removed 7 bases at V and 0 bases at J, leaving 7 bases unmatched. CDR3 in amino acids: CASTGTSAASTDTQYF. The CDR3 nucleotides are TGTGCCAGCACCGGGACTAGCGCTGCTAGCACAGATACGCAGTATTTT.

The rearrangement links TRBV2 to TRBJ2-2, with TRBD2 identical over 12 bases. The CDR3 is 16 residues long. Per germline, CDR1 SNHLY and CDR2 FYNNEI. V shed 6 bases, J shed 4 bases, and the junction held 6 bases outside the gene matches. CDR3 DNA: TGTGCCAGCAGCCCATCTAGCGGGGGGGTCACCGGGGAGCTGTTTTTT. Translated: CASSPSSGGVTGELFF.

CDR3 sequence: CASSIRQAAETQYF. The DNA of the CDR3 is TGTGCCAGCAGTATCAGACAGGCGGCGGAGACCCAGTACTTC. The rearrangement joins TRBV28 to TRBJ2-5; possible D gene TRBD1, 6 bases. Germline V lookup: CDR1 MDHEN, CDR2 SYDVKM. The CDR3 contains 14 residues. V lost 5 bases, J lost 5 bases, and 15 bases lay in between.

This clone was picked up one time. CDR3 DNA: TGTGCCAGTAGTATAGTATCTAGCCCAGATACGCAGTATTTT. Translated: CASSIVSSPDTQYF. The rearrangement uses TRBV19 and TRBJ2-3; tentative D call: TRBD2 (5 bases). The germline V and J ends were trimmed by 1 base and 4 bases, with 9 bases remaining between them. Germline V gene lookup returns CDR1 LNHDA and CDR2 SQIVND (reference sequence). This CDR3 contains 14 residues.

This chain links TRBV10-3 with TRBJ1-2, with 11 bases that match TRBD1. The length of the CDR3 is 14 residues. With 10 bases clipped from V and 5 bases from J, the junction kept 9 bases outside the gene matches. Germline V CDR1 and CDR2: ENHRY, SYGVKD. The CDR3 DNA reads as TGTGCCACGATTGGACAGGGGGCTGAGTATGGCTACACCTTC. It encodes CATIGQGAEYGYTF.

V and J are TRBV18 and TRBJ1-4; tentatively, D is TRBD1 (5 bases). Trimming took 3 bases from V and 2 from J, leaving 10 bases between them. CDR1 is KGHSH, CDR2 LQKENI, per germline. CDR3 length: 15 residues. CDR3 protein: CASSPPGLTNEKLFF. The CDR3 coding sequence is TGTGCCAGCTCACCCCCGGGACTTACTAATGAAAAACTGTTTTTT.

The chain combines TRBV10-3 with TRBJ2-7, with D tentatively TRBD2 (5 bases). Germline-derived CDR1 and CDR2 are ENHRY and SYGVKD. Trimming left V 4 bases short and J 6 bases short, with 16 bases between. The CDR3 runs 14 residues. The CDR3 nucleotides are TGTGCCATCAGTGCTCTAGCCCCTTCGGTCGAGCAGTACTTC. Its translation is CAISALAPSVEQYF.

This clone came up a few times. The chain joins TRBV3-1 (or the pseudogene TRBV3-2) to TRBJ1-1, with a tentative D call TRBD1 (5 bases). Germline V gene sequence: CDR1 LGHDT, CDR2 YNNKEL (reference sequence). The CDR3 is 14 residues long. The V and J ends lost 2 bases and 7 bases respectively, with 14 bases between them. The CDR3 bases are TGTGCCAGCAGCCAACTGGGAGGGGTTGGTGAAGCTTTCTTT. Its protein product is CASSQLGGVGEAFF.

This clone was seen only a few times. The chain joins TRBV30 to TRBJ1-3; TRBD1 agrees at 7 bases. The CDR3 spans 15 residues. Germline V gene data show CDR1 as GTSNPN and CDR2 as SVGIG (reference sequence). Trimming cost V 0 bases and J 2 bases; bases outside gene matches: 4. CDR3 amino acids: CAWSVKGAAGNTIYF. The DNA of the CDR3 is TGTGCCTGGAGTGTCAAGGGGGCGGCTGGAAACACCATATATTTT.

CDR3 in DNA: TGCGCCAGCAGCTTGGGGTCGGGAGGTACCTACGAGCAGTACTTC. Translation: CASSLGSGGTYEQYF. The J gene is TRBJ2-7, the V gene TRBV5-1, with 7 nucleotides matching TRBD2. The CDR3 length is 15 residues. In germline, CDR1 is SGHRS, CDR2 YFSETQ. V shed 0 bases and J 2 bases; nucleotides not matched to a gene: 5. The entire variable domain, with the rest obtained from reference TRBV5-1 and TRBJ2-7, is as follows: KAGVTQTPRYLIKTRGQQVTLSCSPISGHRSVSWYQQTPGQGLQFLFEYFSETQRNKGNFPGRFSGRQFSNSRSEMNVSTLELGDSALYLCASSLGSGGTYEQYFGPGTRLTVT.

The chain joins TRBV6-5 to TRBJ1-5; TRBD1 aligns across 8 bases. This CDR3 has 14 residues. J gave up 7 bases and V 6 bases, and 8 bases lay outside the gene matches. Per germline, CDR1 MNHEY and CDR2 SVGAGI. The CDR3 here is CASSAGTGKQPQHF. DNA of the CDR3: TGTGCCAGCAGCGCCGGGACAGGTAAACAGCCCCAGCATTTT.

The chain employs TRBV7-6 and TRBJ2-1; 12 bases are a match to TRBD2. The CDR3 extends over 16 amino acids. Per germline, CDR1 SGHVS and CDR2 FNYEAQ. V shed 5 bases, J shed 9 bases, and the junction held 11 bases outside the gene matches. The CDR3 nucleotides are TGTGCCAGCAGCCAAGGGGTCCTAGCGGGAGGGGGTGAGCAGTTCTTC. The encoded protein is CASSQGVLAGGGEQFF.

J is TRBJ1-1 and V is TRBV6-1, with D tentatively TRBD1 (6 bases). Germline-derived CDR1 and CDR2 are MNHNS and SASEGT. The CDR3 contains 14 residues. V lost 6 bases to trimming and J lost 3 bases, with 14 bases between them. CDR3 amino acids: CASSQTGRDTEAFF. CDR3 DNA sequence: TGTGCCAGCAGCCAAACAGGGCGGGACACTGAAGCTTTCTTT.

The chain couples TRBV28 to TRBJ1-4; 7 nucleotides line up with TRBD1. The CDR3 has 18 residues. After removal of 4 bases from V and 0 bases from J, the junction contained 11 bases not matched to a gene. Germline V gene lookup returns CDR1 MDHEN and CDR2 SYDVKM. In DNA, the CDR3 is TGTGCCAGCAGTTCCTCGGGACAGAAGATTGCAACTAATGAAAAACTGTTTTTT. Translating it yields CASSSSGQKIATNEKLFF. Full variable domain (remainder filled in from reference TRBV28 and TRBJ1-4): DVKVTQSSRYLVKRTGEKVFLECVQDMDHENMFWYRQDPGLGLRLIYFSYDVKMKEKGDIPEGYSVSREKKERFSLILESASTNQTSMYLCASSSSGQKIATNEKLFFGSGTQLSVL.

This chain links TRBV4-3 with TRBJ2-1, with 10 positions matching TRBD2. The V and J ends lost 2 bases and 7 bases, in that order; junction bases with no gene match: 11. The germline gives CDR1 LGHNA, CDR2 YSLEER. The CDR3 has 17 amino acids. This CDR3 reads CASSQQILAGAGNEQFF. In nucleotides, the CDR3 is TGCGCCAGCAGCCAACAAATCCTAGCGGGAGCGGGAAATGAGCAGTTCTTC.

The chain links TRBV6-5 to TRBJ2-7; 8 bases line up with TRBD1. Germline assignment: CDR1 MNHEY and CDR2 SVGAGI. The CDR3 length is 13 residues. V gave up 6 bases and J gave up 7 bases; unmatched junction bases: 8. CDR3 loop: CASSPTGAGEQYF. The CDR3 DNA reads TGTGCCAGCAGCCCGACAGGGGCGGGGGAGCAGTACTTC.

The sample holds one count of this clone. The rearrangement links TRBV6-5 to TRBJ1-2; the D gene is possibly TRBD1 (5 bases). CDR1 and CDR2 from the germline V gene are MNHEY and SVGAGI. The CDR3 is 14 residues long. Trimming removed 8 bases from V and 5 bases from J, with 18 bases in between. CDR3 coding DNA: TGTGCCAGCGACAGACTTCGTGGTACTTATGGCTACACCTTC. As protein: CASDRLRGTYGYTF.

V usage is TRBV4-3 and J usage is TRBJ1-4, with unresolved D. Germline V gene data show CDR1 as LGHNA and CDR2 as YSLEER. V lost 0 bases, J lost 3 bases, and 8 bases lay in between. This CDR3 has 15 amino acids. The CDR3 region has the DNA TGCGCCAGCAGCCAAGATACGGGAGCTAATGAAAAACTGTTTTTT. Translating gives CASSQDTGANEKLFF.

The chain joins TRBV3-1 (or the pseudogene TRBV3-2) to TRBJ1-2; 12 bases fit TRBD1. This CDR3 spans 19 amino acids. The junction had 14 bases not matched to a gene; V was cut back by 3 bases and J by 3 bases. Germline V lookup: CDR1 LGHDT, CDR2 YNNKEL (reference sequence). CDR3 loop: CASSHGSGTGGVHDYGYTF. The CDR3 nucleotides read TGTGCCAGCAGCCACGGAAGCGGGACAGGGGGCGTACACGACTATGGCTACACCTTC.

The V gene is TRBV19, the J gene TRBJ2-3; TRBD2 matches 10 bases. Germline-derived CDR1 and CDR2 are LNHDA and SQIVND (reference sequence). The CDR3 is 17 residues long. The trim removed 1 base at V and 6 bases at J, leaving 10 bases unmatched. The CDR3, as DNA: TGTGCCAGTAGTATAGGGGCTAGCGGGAGATGGCAGGATACGCAGTATTTT. Translating it yields CASSIGASGRWQDTQYF.

V is TRBV10-3 and J is TRBJ1-5, with 10 bases that match TRBD1. CDR1 is ENHRY and CDR2 is SYGVKD in the germline V gene. Trimming at V came to 6 bases and at J to 6 bases, leaving 5 bases not matched to a gene. The CDR3 covers 14 residues. CDR3 region: CAIRGTGARQPQHF. The CDR3 DNA reads as TGTGCCATCAGGGGGACAGGGGCGCGTCAGCCCCAGCATTTT.

This rearrangement joins TRBV2 to TRBJ2-5; no clear D gene. Germline V gene data show CDR1 as SNHLY and CDR2 as FYNNEI. CDR3 size: 13 residues. V lost 4 bases to trimming and J lost 3 bases, with 9 bases between them. The CDR3, as DNA: TGTGCCAGCAGTGGGGCCGGAAAAGAGACCCAGTACTTC. Its translation is CASSGAGKETQYF.

This clone has ten or more counts. The chain has TRBV27 and TRBJ1-2; D might be TRBD1 (5 bases). Germline CDR1 reads MNHEY; CDR2 reads SMNVEV (reference sequence). V lost 1 base to trimming and J lost 8 bases, with 14 bases between them. The CDR3 extends over 14 amino acids. The CDR3 sequence: CASSLWQGGSGYTF. The CDR3 nucleotides are TGTGCCAGCAGTTTATGGCAGGGAGGCTCAGGCTACACCTTC.